What follows is one T cell receptor beta chain and its context. For TCR beta, libraries came from iRepertoire HTBI primers and Arm-PCR of CDR3 regions. TCRdb itself ran the multiplex PCR reads through MiXCR, one entry per CDR3 protein. The sample has 300,000 to 400,000 distinct CDR3 sequences; approximately 16% are singletons. This record comes from a study of regulatory T cells in long-lasting Graves disease. The CDR3 covers 14 residues. V dropped 0 bases and J dropped 3 bases, with 5 bases sitting between them. The V gene's germline CDR1 is LGHDT and CDR2 YNNKEL (reference sequence). Stated time point: newly diagnosed GD, antithyroid drugs for less than 3 months. RNA extracted from PBMCs served as the sequencing template. Patients were from an endocrinology department in Xi'an, China. The same data also went into a second study, on T cells in Graves' hyperthyroidism and ophthalmopathy. From that second work: A model of 13 V-J pairs discriminated ophthalmopathy from stable hyperthyroidism.

This chain connects TRBV3-1 to TRBJ2-2; D uncertain. The sample consisted of peripheral blood mononuclear cells (PBMCs), taken at new diagnosis, from a patient treated with antithyroid drugs. The source is a man aged 40-49 years with Graves disease. The CDR3 is CASSQEIYTGELFF. The CDR3 DNA is TGTGCCAGCAGCCAAGAGATTTACACCGGGGAGCTGTTTTTT.